The 11 T cell receptor beta chains below come from one sample, sequenced in a study of T cells expressing NK-cell markers. TCRdb re-called the 5' RACE reads and gives one entry per CDR3 protein, without DNA. The sample table sets out some 460,000 distinct CDR3 sequences. The sample was blood T cells: a sorted CD56 or NKG2C T cell subset, CD4+ or CD8+ T cells, or bulk PBMC T cells (not recorded which). The receptor set was obtained from a woman in her forties or fifties in good health.

The V and J genes are TRBV11-1 and TRBJ1-5; TCRdb's D gene call, TRBD1, goes unchecked for lack of DNA. The CDR3 sequence is 16 residues long. Germline V lookup: CDR1 SGHAT, CDR2 FQDESV (reference sequence). The CDR3 region is CASTQDREGPKQPQHF.

CDR3 region: CASSLGREIETQYF. The chain uses TRBV5-1 and TRBJ2-5. Per the germline V gene, CDR1 is SGHRS and CDR2 is YFSETQ. CDR3 length: 14 residues.

This chain joins TRBV7-2 and TRBJ2-2; TCRdb gives TRBD1 as the D gene, but with no DNA this cannot be confirmed. CDR3 size: 15 residues. Germline V gene data show CDR1 as SGHTA and CDR2 as FQGNSA. CDR3 sequence reads: CASRFQGGNPGELFF.

This chain joins TRBV4-2 and TRBJ2-2. CDR3 length: 18 amino acids. CDR1 and CDR2 (germline): LGHNA, YNFKEQ. The CDR3 loop is CASSQRRVWGANTGELFF.

V gene TRBV25-1 combines with J gene TRBJ2-5; TCRdb names TRBD2, which stays unverified in the absence of DNA. The CDR3 has 16 amino acids. The germline V gene encodes CDR1 MGHDK and CDR2 SYGVNS. The CDR3 sequence: CASSEIGGSSQETQYF.

The chain couples TRBV15 to TRBJ2-1; the TCRdb D gene call, TRBD1, has no DNA to confirm it. Germline CDR1 is LNHNV and CDR2 is YYDKDF (reference sequence). The CDR3 sequence is 14 residues long. The CDR3 sequence is CATSRDLGVPGKFF.

This chain connects TRBV12-3 or TRBV12-4 to TRBJ2-3; TCRdb lists TRBD1, though no DNA is available to test this call. This CDR3 region has 14 residues. The CDR3 sequence: CASSSTGKTDTQYF.

J is TRBJ2-1 and V is TRBV20-1; TCRdb names TRBD2, which stays unverified in the absence of DNA. This CDR3 region has 15 residues. Germline lookup yields CDR1 DFQATT and CDR2 SNEGSKA (reference sequence). The CDR3 is CSASGRASGFNEQFF.

The chain couples TRBV20-1 to TRBJ2-5; TCRdb reports TRBD1, a call that lacks DNA to check it against. The germline gives CDR1 DFQATT, CDR2 SNEGSKA (reference sequence). The CDR3 totals 14 residues. The CDR3 here is CSAGTGQGTETQYF.

The V and J genes are TRBV6-1 and TRBJ1-5. The CDR3 is 13 residues long. The V gene's germline CDR1 is MNHNS and CDR2 SASEGT. CDR3 protein: CASIDGGNQPQHF.

V is TRBV20-1 and J is TRBJ2-3. Per germline, CDR1 DFQATT and CDR2 SNEGSKA (reference sequence). This CDR3 has 15 residues. The CDR3 protein is CSARDLRVSTDTQYF.